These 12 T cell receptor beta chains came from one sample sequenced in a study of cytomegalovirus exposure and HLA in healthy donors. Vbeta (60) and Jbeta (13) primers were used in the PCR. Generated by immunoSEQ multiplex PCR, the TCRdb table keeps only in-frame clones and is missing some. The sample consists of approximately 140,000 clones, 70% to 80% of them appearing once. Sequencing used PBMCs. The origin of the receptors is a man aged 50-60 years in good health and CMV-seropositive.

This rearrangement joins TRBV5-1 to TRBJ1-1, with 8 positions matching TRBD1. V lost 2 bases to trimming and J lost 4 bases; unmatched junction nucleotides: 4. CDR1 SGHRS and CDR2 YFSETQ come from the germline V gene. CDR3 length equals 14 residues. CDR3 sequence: CASSFDRGVTEAFF. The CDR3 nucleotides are TGCGCCAGCAGCTTTGACAGGGGCGTCACTGAAGCTTTCTTT. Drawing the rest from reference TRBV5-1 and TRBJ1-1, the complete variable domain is KAGVTQTPRYLIKTRGQQVTLSCSPISGHRSVSWYQQTPGQGLQFLFEYFSETQRNKGNFPGRFSGRQFSNSRSEMNVSTLELGDSALYLCASSFDRGVTEAFFGQGTRLTVV.

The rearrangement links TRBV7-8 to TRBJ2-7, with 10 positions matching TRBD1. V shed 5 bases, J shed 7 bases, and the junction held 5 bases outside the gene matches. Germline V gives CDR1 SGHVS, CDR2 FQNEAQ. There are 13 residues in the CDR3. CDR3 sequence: CASSERTGGEQYF. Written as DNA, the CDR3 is TGTGCCAGCAGCGAAAGGACAGGGGGGGAGCAGTACTTC.

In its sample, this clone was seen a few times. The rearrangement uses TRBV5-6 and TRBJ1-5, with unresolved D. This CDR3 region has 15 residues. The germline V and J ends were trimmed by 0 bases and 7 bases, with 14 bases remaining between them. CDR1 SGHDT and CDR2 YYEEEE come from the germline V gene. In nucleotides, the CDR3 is TGTGCCAGCAGCTTGGCCCCTTTTGACGGGCAGCCCCAGCATTTT. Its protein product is CASSLAPFDGQPQHF.

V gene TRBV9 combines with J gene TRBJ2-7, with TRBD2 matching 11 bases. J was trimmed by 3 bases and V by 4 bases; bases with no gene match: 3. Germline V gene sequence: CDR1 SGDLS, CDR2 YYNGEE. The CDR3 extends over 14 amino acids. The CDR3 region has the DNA TGTGCCAGCAGCATAGGACTAGCGGGCTACGAGCAGTACTTC. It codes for CASSIGLAGYEQYF.

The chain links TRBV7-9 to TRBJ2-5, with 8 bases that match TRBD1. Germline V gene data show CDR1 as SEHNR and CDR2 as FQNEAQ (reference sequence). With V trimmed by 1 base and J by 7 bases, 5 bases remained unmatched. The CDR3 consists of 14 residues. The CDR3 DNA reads TGTGCCAGCAGCTTAGGGTCAGGGGGCTTGACCCAGTACTTC. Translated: CASSLGSGGLTQYF.

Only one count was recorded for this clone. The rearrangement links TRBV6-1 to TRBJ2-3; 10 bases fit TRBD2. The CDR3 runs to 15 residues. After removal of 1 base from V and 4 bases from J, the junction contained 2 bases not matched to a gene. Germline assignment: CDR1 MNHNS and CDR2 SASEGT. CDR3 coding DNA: TGTGCCAGCAGTGAAGAAGCGGGAGGGCCAGATACGCAGTATTTT. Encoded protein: CASSEEAGGPDTQYF.

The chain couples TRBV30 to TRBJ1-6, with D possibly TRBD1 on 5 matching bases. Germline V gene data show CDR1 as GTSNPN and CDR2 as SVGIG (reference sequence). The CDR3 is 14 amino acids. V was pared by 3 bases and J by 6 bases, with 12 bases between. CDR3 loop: CAWRGQAGNSPLHF. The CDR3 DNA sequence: TGTGCCTGGAGGGGGCAGGCTGGTAATTCACCCCTCCACTTT. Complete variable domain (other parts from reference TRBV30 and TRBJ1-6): SQTIHQWPATLVQPVGSPLSLECTVEGTSNPNLYWYRQAAGRGLQLLFYSVGIGQISSEVPQNLSASRPQDRQFILSSKKLLLSDSGFYLCAWRGQAGNSPLHFGNGTRLTVT.

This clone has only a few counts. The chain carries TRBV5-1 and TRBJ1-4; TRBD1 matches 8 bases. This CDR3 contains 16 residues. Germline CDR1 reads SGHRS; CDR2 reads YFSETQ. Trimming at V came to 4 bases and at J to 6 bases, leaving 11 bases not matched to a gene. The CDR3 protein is CASSQSLGTGDEKLFF. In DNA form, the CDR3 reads TGCGCCAGCAGCCAGTCGCTCGGGACAGGAGATGAAAAACTGTTTTTT.

CDR3 amino acids: CASSFRSGRFNEQFF. The CDR3 DNA is TGTGCCAGCAGCTTTAGGAGCGGGAGATTCAATGAGCAGTTCTTC. The rearrangement links TRBV7-2 to TRBJ2-1, with 8 bases aligning to TRBD2. V was pared by 3 bases and J by 6 bases, with 7 bases of the junction left unmatched. The CDR3 length is 15 residues. Per germline, CDR1 SGHTA and CDR2 FQGNSA.

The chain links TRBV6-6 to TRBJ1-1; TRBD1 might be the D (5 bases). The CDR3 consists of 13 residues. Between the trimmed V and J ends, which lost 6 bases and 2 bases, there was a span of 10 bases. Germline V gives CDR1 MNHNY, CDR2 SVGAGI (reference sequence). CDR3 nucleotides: TGTGCCAGCAGGCCAGGACACAACACTGAAGCTTTCTTT. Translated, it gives CASRPGHNTEAFF.

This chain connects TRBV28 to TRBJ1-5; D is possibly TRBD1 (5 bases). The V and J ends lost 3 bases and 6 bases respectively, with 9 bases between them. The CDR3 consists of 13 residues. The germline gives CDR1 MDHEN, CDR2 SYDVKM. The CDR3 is CASSFVGVQPQHF. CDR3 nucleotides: TGTGCCAGCAGTTTTGTAGGGGTTCAGCCCCAGCATTTT.

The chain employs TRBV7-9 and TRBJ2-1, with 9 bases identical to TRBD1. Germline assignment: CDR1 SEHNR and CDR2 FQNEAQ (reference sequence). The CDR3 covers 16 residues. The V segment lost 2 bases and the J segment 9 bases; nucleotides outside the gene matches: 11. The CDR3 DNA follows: TGTGCCAGCAGCTTATCCGGGACAGGGAGGTGGGGTGAGCAGTTCTTC. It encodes CASSLSGTGRWGEQFF.